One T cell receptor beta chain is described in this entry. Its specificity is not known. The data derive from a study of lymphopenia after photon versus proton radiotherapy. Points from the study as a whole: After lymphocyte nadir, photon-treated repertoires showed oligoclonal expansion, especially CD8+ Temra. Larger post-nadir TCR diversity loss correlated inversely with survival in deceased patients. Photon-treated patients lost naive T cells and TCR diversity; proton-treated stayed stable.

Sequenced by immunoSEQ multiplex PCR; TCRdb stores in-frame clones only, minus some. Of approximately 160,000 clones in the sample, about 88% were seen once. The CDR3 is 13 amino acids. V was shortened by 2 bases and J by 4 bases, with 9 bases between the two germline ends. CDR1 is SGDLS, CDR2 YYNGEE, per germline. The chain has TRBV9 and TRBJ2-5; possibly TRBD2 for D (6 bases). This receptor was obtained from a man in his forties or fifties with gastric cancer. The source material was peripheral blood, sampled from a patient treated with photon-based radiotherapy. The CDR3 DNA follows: TGTGCCAGCAGCGTGTACGGGAGAGAGACCCAGTACTTC. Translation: CASSVYGRETQYF. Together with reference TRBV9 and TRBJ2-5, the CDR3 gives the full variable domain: DSGVTQTPKHLITATGQRVTLRCSPRSGDLSVYWYQQSLDQGLQFLIQYYNGEERAKGNILERFSAQQFPDLHSELNLSSLELGDSALYFCASSVYGRETQYFGPGTRLLVL.